One and the same sample provided the 3 T cell receptor beta chains below, sequenced in a study of T-cell memory formation after mild COVID-19. From the 5' RACE reads, TCRdb called clonotypes with MiXCR, one entry per CDR3 protein. The data show around 300,000 distinct CDR3 sequences, about an eighth seen once. The specimen was PBMCs or a T cell subset sorted from them (not recorded which). The receptor set was obtained from a man between 18 and 35 years old who had mild COVID-19 (a few samples of this study predate the infection). Cell type and time point are not known.

In its sample, this clonotype was seen a few times. CDR3 sequence: CASLTVSSGNTIYF. DNA for the CDR3: TGTGCCAGCCTTACAGTGAGCTCTGGAAACACCATATATTTT. The rearrangement uses TRBV6-6 and TRBJ1-3; D remains unclear. Per germline, CDR1 MNHNY and CDR2 SVGAGI (reference sequence). V was pared by 8 bases and J by 0 bases, with 11 bases between. The CDR3 spans 14 residues.

This clonotype was seen ten or more times. This rearrangement joins TRBV7-2 to TRBJ2-7; perhaps TRBD1 as D (6 bases). The CDR3 loop spans 16 amino acids. From germline, CDR1 is SGHTA and CDR2 FQGNSA. The CDR3 here is CASRTTGQGRSHEQYV. CDR3 in DNA: TGTGCCAGCAGAACTACGGGGCAGGGGCGCTCCCACGAGCAGTACGTC.

V and J are TRBV24-1 and TRBJ2-2, with 9 bases lining up with TRBD1. V dropped 4 bases and J dropped 7; count of bases not matched to a gene: 6. Germline V lookup: CDR1 KGHDR, CDR2 SFDVKD. The CDR3 is 15 residues long. CDR3 DNA: TGTGCCACCAGTGACCCCGGACAGGGGATCGGGGAGCTGTTTTTT. Protein: CATSDPGQGIGELFF.